This T cell receptor (beta chain) comes out of a study of blood T cell repertoires in COVID-19. Across the whole study: The United States, Italy and Spain were the sources of the acute and convalescent COVID-19 samples. The analysed material was cDNA or gDNA that came from T cells, B-cell-depleted T cells, or PBMCs.

TCRdb keeps only in-frame clones here, not all; method: immunoSEQ multiplex PCR. The sample shows around 430,000 clones, roughly 89% of them seen only once. Participant-given clinical history determined each cohort assignment. For recovered donors of Cohort 3, there were two negative PCRs, clearance, or symptom resolution. CDR3 size: 13 residues. The germline gives CDR1 SQVTM, CDR2 ANQGSEA. V gave up 6 bases and J gave up 8 bases; unmatched junction bases: 6. Sequencing was done on a sample of PBMCs or T cells enriched from blood (not recorded which). The chain joins TRBV29-1 to TRBJ1-4; 10 nucleotides agree with TRBD1. This TCR was sampled from a woman aged 50 to 60 who had recovered from COVID-19. The CDR3 is CSVEGTGVEKLFF. The CDR3 DNA is TGCAGCGTCGAGGGGACAGGGGTGGAAAAACTGTTTTTT. The full variable domain, with the rest looked up from reference TRBV29-1 and TRBJ1-4, is SAVISQKPSRDICQRGTSLTIQCQVDSQVTMMFWYRQQPGQSLTLIATANQGSEATYESGFVIDKFPISRPNLTFSTLTVSNMSPEDSSIYLCSVEGTGVEKLFFGSGTQLSVL.